This T cell receptor beta chain was identified in a study of vaccination and CD4 T cells after COVID-19. With respect to this clonotype: Its antigen remains unknown.

With the Oncomine TCR Beta short-read assay, DNA from cultured CD4+ T cells was sequenced. TCRdb called the PCR reads again in MiXCR, with one record for every CDR3 protein. The sample records over 8,500 distinct CDR3 sequences, around three fifths being singletons. Germline V gene data show CDR1 as MNHEY and CDR2 as SMNVEV (reference sequence). V lost 4 bases to trimming and J lost 4 bases, with 10 bases between them. The CDR3 runs 13 residues. Treatment noted: roughly 10-day PBMC culture with coronavirus spike peptide pools or control peptides (ViraFEST assay). The unexposed donor's CD4+ T cells were collected before the COVID-19 pandemic (2011-2018).

This chain connects TRBV27 to TRBJ1-1, with D hard to call. The sequenced material came from CD4+ T cells from blood, cultured in vitro. This TCR was recovered from a human donor in good health. The DNA of the CDR3 is TGTGCCAGCAGTTATACCGTGGGCACTGAAGCTTTCTTT. Protein sequence: CASSYTVGTEAFF.